This T cell receptor (beta chain) derives from a study of Graves' ophthalmopathy and Graves' hyperthyroidism. Across the whole study: Samples of peripheral blood were obtained at initial diagnosis, prior to treatment of any kind.

Overall study findings and caveats: The authors also found most expanded thyroid clonotypes above 0.001 frequency in blood.

A duration under 3 months, NOSPECS ≥4, CAS ≥3 and moderate-to-severe activity characterized the donors with ophthalmopathy. Orbital computed tomography, thyroid ultrasound, TRAb, serum thyroxine and clinical symptoms formed the basis of diagnosis. This clonotype has ten or more counts. Its antigen is not identified. With 4 bases removed from V and 7 bases from J, the gap between germline ends came to 14 bases. The CDR3 is made up of 13 amino acids. Germline CDR1 SGDLS, CDR2 YYNGEE. Using RNA transcripts, the TCR beta CDR3 regions were amplified. The authors performed first-round RT-PCR with HTBI primers and then a second-round multiplex PCR. TCRdb re-called the multiplex PCR reads with MiXCR, one entry per CDR3 protein. This sample has 150,000 to 200,000 distinct CDR3 sequences, with roughly two fifths found just once.

Sequenced: peripheral blood. The receptor was isolated from a man aged 30 to 45 with Graves' ophthalmopathy. This sequence joins TRBV9 and TRBJ1-1; D call uncertain. CDR3: CASSSGVSVEAFF. The CDR3 DNA is TGTGCCAGCAGCTCCGGGGTCTCAGTTGAAGCTTTCTTT.